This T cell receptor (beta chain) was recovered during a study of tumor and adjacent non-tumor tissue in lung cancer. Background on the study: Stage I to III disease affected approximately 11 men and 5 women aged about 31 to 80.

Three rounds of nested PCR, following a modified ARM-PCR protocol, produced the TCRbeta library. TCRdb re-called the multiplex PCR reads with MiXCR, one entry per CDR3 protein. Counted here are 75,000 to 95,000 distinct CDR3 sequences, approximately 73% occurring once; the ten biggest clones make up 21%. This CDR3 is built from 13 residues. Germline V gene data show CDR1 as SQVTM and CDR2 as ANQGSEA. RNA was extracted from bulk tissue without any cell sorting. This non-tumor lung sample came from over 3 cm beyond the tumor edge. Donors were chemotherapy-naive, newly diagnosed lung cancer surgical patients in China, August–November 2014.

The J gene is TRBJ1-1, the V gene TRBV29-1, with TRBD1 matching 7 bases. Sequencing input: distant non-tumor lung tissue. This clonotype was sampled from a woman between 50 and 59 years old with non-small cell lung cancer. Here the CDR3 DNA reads TGCAATGGAACGGGACAGTTGAACACTGAAGCTTTCTTT. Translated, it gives CNGTGQLNTEAFF.